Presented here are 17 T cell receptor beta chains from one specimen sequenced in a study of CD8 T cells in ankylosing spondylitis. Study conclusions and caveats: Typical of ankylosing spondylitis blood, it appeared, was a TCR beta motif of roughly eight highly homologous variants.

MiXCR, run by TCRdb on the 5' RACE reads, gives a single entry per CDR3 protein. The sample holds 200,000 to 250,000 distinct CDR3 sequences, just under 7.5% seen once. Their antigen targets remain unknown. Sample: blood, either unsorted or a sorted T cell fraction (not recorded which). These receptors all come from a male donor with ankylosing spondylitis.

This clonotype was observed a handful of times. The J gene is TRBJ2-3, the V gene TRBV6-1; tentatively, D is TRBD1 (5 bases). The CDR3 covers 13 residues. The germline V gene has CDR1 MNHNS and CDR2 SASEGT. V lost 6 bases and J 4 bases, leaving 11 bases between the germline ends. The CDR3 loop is CASRGHGPDTQYF. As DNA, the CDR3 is TGTGCCAGCAGGGGGCACGGGCCAGATACGCAGTATTTT.

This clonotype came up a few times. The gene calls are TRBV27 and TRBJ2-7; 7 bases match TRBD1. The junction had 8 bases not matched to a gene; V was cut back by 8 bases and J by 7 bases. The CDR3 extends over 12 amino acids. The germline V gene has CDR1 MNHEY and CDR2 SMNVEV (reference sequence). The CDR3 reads CASSLGGKEQYF. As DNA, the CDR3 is TGTGCCAGCTCCTTAGGGGGCAAAGAGCAGTACTTC.

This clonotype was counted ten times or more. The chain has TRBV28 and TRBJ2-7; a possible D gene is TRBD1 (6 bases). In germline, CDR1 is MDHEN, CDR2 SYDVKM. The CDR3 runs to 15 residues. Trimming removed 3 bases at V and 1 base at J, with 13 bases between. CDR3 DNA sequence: TGTGCCAGCAGTTTGCCCCTCCAGGGGTCCTACGAGCAGTACTTC. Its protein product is CASSLPLQGSYEQYF.

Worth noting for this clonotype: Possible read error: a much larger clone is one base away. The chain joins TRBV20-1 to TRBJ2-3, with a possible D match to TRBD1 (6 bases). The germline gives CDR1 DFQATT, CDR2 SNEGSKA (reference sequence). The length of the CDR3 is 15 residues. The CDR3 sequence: CSARDIGQSTDTHYF. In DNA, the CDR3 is TGCAGTGCTAGGGACATCGGACAGAGCACAGATACGCACTATTTT.

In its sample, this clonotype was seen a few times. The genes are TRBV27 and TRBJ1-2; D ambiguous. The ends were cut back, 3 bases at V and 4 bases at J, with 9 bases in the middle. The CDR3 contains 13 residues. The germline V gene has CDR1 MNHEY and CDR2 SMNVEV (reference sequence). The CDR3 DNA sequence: TGTGCCAGCAGTTTTGCCAGTAGCTATGGCTACACCTTC. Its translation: CASSFASSYGYTF.

The CDR3 is CASSQGTSGDFTDTQYF. Written as DNA, the CDR3 is TGTGCCAGCAGCCAAGGGACTAGCGGGGACTTCACAGATACGCAGTATTTT. The chain has TRBV14 and TRBJ2-3; 12 bases map to TRBD2. The CDR3 sequence is 17 residues long. The germline CDR1 and CDR2 sequences are SGHDN and FVKESK. Trimming cost V 1 base and J 2 bases; bases outside gene matches: 4. Full variable domain (remainder filled in from reference TRBV14 and TRBJ2-3): EAGVTQFPSHSVIEKGQTVTLRCDPISGHDNLYWYRRVMGKEIKFLLHFVKESKQDESGMPNNRFLAERTGGTYSTLKVQPAELEDSGVYFCASSQGTSGDFTDTQYFGPGTRLTVL.

CDR3 region: CAISESFSDEQFF. In nucleotides, the CDR3 is TGTGCCATCAGTGAGTCGTTCTCCGATGAGCAGTTCTTC. V is TRBV10-3 and J is TRBJ2-1; D unclear. Germline V lookup: CDR1 ENHRY, CDR2 SYGVKD. The V and J ends lost 0 bases and 8 bases respectively, with 8 bases between them. The CDR3 is made up of 13 amino acids.

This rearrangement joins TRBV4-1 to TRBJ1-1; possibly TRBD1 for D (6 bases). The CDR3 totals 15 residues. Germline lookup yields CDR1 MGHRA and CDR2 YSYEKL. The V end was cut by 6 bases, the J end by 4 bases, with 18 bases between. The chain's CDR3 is CASRHSQGRITEAFF. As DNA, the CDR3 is TGCGCCAGCAGGCATTCTCAGGGGCGCATCACTGAAGCTTTCTTT.

CDR3 protein: CASSSYALAENPYEQYF. CDR3 in DNA: TGTGCCAGCAGTTCATACGCACTAGCGGAGAACCCCTACGAGCAGTACTTC. The chain combines TRBV27 with TRBJ2-7; 8 bases line up with TRBD2. V was pared by 4 bases and J by 2 bases, with 13 bases of the junction left unmatched. In germline, CDR1 is MNHEY, CDR2 SMNVEV (reference sequence). The CDR3 contains 17 residues.

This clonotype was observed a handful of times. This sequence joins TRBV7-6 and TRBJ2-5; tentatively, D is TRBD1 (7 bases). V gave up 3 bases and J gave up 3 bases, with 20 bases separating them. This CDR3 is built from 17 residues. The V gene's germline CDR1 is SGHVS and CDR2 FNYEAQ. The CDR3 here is CASSFQKRRRGEETQYF. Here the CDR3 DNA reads TGTGCCAGCAGCTTTCAAAAGCGCCGCAGGGGGGAAGAGACCCAGTACTTC.

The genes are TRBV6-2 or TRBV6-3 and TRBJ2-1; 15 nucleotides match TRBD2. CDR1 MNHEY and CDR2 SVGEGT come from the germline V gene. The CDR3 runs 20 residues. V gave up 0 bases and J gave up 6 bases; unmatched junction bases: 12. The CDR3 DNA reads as TGTGCCAGCAGTTACTCGAGGGGAGGGACTAGCGGGAGGATGGTCAATGAGCAGTTCTTC. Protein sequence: CASSYSRGGTSGRMVNEQFF.

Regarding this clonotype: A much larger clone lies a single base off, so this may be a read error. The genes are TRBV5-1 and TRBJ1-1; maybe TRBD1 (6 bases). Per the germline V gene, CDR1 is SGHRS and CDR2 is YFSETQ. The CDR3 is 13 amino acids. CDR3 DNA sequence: TGCACCAGCAGAGGGGGGTTAGACACTGAAGCTTTCTTT. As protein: CTSRGGLDTEAFF.

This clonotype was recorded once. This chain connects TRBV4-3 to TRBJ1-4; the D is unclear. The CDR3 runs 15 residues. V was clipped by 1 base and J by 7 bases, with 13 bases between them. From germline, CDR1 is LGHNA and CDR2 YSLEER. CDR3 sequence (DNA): TGCGCCAGCAGCCAAGTTGGGCCAGAGGGTGAAAAACTGTTTTTT. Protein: CASSQVGPEGEKLFF.

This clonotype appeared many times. CDR3 loop: CASSQVQGRGVNTEAFF. The DNA of the CDR3 is TGTGCCAGCAGCCAGGTACAGGGTAGGGGGGTGAACACTGAAGCTTTCTTT. The V gene is TRBV4-2, the J gene TRBJ1-1, with a tentative D call TRBD1 (6 bases). This CDR3 spans 17 amino acids. Trimming left V 3 bases short and J 0 bases short, with 17 bases between. Germline V lookup: CDR1 LGHNA, CDR2 YNFKEQ.

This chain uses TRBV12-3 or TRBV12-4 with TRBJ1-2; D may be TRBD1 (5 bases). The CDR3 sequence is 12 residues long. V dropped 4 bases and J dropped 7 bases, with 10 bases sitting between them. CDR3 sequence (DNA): TGTGCCAGCAGTTGGGGCGCGGCTGGCTACACCTTC. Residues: CASSWGAAGYTF.

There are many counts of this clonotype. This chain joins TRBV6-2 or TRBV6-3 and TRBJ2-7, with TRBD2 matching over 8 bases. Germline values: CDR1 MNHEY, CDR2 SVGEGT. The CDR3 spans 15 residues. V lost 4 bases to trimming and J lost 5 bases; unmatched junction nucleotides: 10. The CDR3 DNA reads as TGTGCCAGCAGTTTTTCGCGGGAGGTGGTCGACGAGCAGTACTTC. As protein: CASSFSREVVDEQYF.

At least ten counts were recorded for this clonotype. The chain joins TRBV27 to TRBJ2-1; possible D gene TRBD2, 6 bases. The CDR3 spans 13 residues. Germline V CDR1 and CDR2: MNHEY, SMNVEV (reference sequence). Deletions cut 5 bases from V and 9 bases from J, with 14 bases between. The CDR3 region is CASSPSGVGEQFF. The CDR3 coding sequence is TGTGCCAGCAGTCCATCGGGGGTGGGTGAGCAGTTCTTC.